These 29 T cell receptor beta chains share one sample of origin, sequenced in a study of CD8 T cells in Susac syndrome. With random hexamers, roughly 0.45 to 1 ug RNA was reverse transcribed. TCRdb called the immunoSEQ multiplex PCR reads again in MiXCR, with one record for every CDR3 protein. The table includes about 69,000 distinct CDR3 sequences, 95% detected once. The sample comprised CD8+ T cells from PBMCs. These receptors originate from a human donor in good health.

The rearrangement joins TRBV12-3 or TRBV12-4 to TRBJ2-7; a weak D match, TRBD1 (5 bases). The CDR3 totals 13 residues. Deletions cut 3 bases from V and 2 bases from J, with 8 bases between. The CDR3: CASSLGRAYEQYF. The CDR3 DNA reads TGTGCCAGCAGTTTGGGCAGGGCCTACGAGCAGTACTTC.

The chain has TRBV28 and TRBJ2-7, with unresolved D. CDR3 length: 12 amino acids. Trimming removed 4 bases at V and 5 bases at J, with 9 bases between. Germline V gene data show CDR1 as MDHEN and CDR2 as SYDVKM. In DNA, the CDR3 is TGTGCCAGCAGTTCTTATGCGGACGAGCAGTACGTC. Amino acid sequence: CASSSYADEQYV.

V is TRBV23-1 and J is TRBJ1-1; 10 bases map to TRBD1. TRBV23-1 is noted as an ORF with a role that remains uncertain. The length of the CDR3 is 16 residues. Trimming cost V 3 bases and J 5 bases; bases outside gene matches: 9. Here the CDR3 reads CASSHSDRGRRTEAFF. The CDR3, as DNA: TGCGCCAGCAGTCACTCCGACAGGGGGCGTCGGACTGAAGCTTTCTTT.

The chain uses TRBV21-1 and TRBJ2-7. TRBV21-1 is noted as a pseudogene. The CDR3 spans 15 residues. CDR3 in amino acids: CASSKDRGRRYEQYV. In nucleotides, the CDR3 is TGTGCCAGCAGCAAAGACCGCGGCCGCCGCTACGAGCAGTACGTC.

This sequence joins TRBV9 and TRBJ2-2, with a weak D call TRBD2 (5 bases). With 4 bases removed from V and 6 bases from J, the gap between germline ends came to 16 bases. The CDR3 runs to 15 residues. Germline CDR1 SGDLS, CDR2 YYNGEE. CDR3 in DNA: TGTGCCAGCAGCCGTAGACGACTGGAGGCCGGGGAGCTGTTTTTT. This codes for CASSRRRLEAGELFF.

The V and J genes are TRBV7-2 and TRBJ1-3; D is ambiguous. From germline, CDR1 is SGHTA and CDR2 FQGNSA. CDR3 length equals 15 residues. Trimming removed 4 bases at V and 0 bases at J, with 10 bases between. CDR3 amino acids: CASSSGRGSGNTIYF. DNA of the CDR3: TGTGCCAGCAGCTCCGGGCGGGGCTCTGGAAACACCATATATTTT.

The chain carries TRBV4-1 and TRBJ1-1; D call uncertain. CDR1 is MGHRA, CDR2 YSYEKL, per germline. The CDR3 covers 13 residues. V lost 4 bases to trimming and J lost 7 bases, with 13 bases between them. CDR3 in amino acids: CASSLRPDGEAFF. The CDR3, as DNA: TGCGCCAGCAGCCTCCGGCCTGACGGTGAAGCTTTCTTT.

This rearrangement joins TRBV16 to TRBJ1-6, with 8 bases fitting TRBD1. The V gene end was trimmed by 2 bases and the J gene end by 9 bases; junction bases not matched to a gene: 6. Germline V CDR1 and CDR2: KGHSY, FQNENV. The CDR3 has 15 residues. CDR3 in amino acids: CASSQGQGEGSPLHF. Here the CDR3 DNA reads TGTGCCAGCAGCCAAGGACAGGGAGAAGGTTCACCCCTCCACTTT.

The chain carries TRBV13 and TRBJ2-2; D may be TRBD2 (5 bases). The germline V gene encodes CDR1 PRHDT and CDR2 FYEKMQ (reference sequence). Trimming took off 8 bases at V and 1 base at J, with 8 bases between the two ends. The CDR3 spans 13 residues. CDR3 DNA sequence: TGTGCCAGCGAGGGAATGAACACCGGGGAGCTGTTTTTT. Its protein is CASEGMNTGELFF.

The chain recombines TRBV30 with TRBJ1-1, with 9 bases fitting TRBD1. J lost 2 bases, V lost 4 bases, and 5 bases had no gene match. The CDR3 totals 14 residues. CDR1 and CDR2 from the germline V gene are GTSNPN and SVGIG (reference sequence). The CDR3 sequence: CAWNPGQGNTEAFF. In nucleotides, the CDR3 is TGTGCCTGGAACCCGGGACAGGGAAACACTGAAGCTTTCTTT. The full variable domain, its missing parts supplied by reference TRBV30 and TRBJ1-1, is SQTIHQWPATLVQPVGSPLSLECTVEGTSNPNLYWYRQAAGRGLQLLFYSVGIGQISSEVPQNLSASRPQDRQFILSSKKLLLSDSGFYLCAWNPGQGNTEAFFGQGTRLTVV.

The CDR3 loop reads CASSVGRTGANVLTF. CDR3 nucleotide sequence: TGTGCCAGCAGCGTAGGCAGGACTGGGGCCAACGTCCTGACTTTC. This chain uses TRBV9 with TRBJ2-6; D is uncertain. Looked up from germline, CDR1 is SGDLS and CDR2 is YYNGEE. The CDR3 length is 15 residues. The V end lost 0 bases, the J end lost 2 bases, and 6 bases lay between the germline ends.

The CDR3 DNA is TGTGCCAGCGCGGGGGGAGGGGCACACTATGGCTACACCTTC. Amino acid sequence: CASAGGGAHYGYTF. The chain carries TRBV9 and TRBJ1-2; tentative D call: TRBD1 (5 bases). Trimming removed 7 bases at V and 3 bases at J, with 16 bases between. Germline V gene sequence: CDR1 SGDLS, CDR2 YYNGEE. This CDR3 comprises 14 residues.

The gene calls are TRBV28 and TRBJ2-4; 9 bases align to TRBD1. The junction had 7 bases not matched to a gene; V was cut back by 7 bases and J by 6 bases. CDR1 is MDHEN, CDR2 SYDVKM, per germline. The CDR3 sequence is 14 residues long. The CDR3, as DNA: TGTGCCAGCACCGAGGTGACAGGGGGAAACATTCAGTACTTC. Translated, it gives CASTEVTGGNIQYF.

The chain recombines TRBV5-6 with TRBJ2-1; D remains ambiguous. Per the germline V gene, CDR1 is SGHDT and CDR2 is YYEEEE. Trimming shortened V by 1 base and J by 3 bases, and 5 bases separated the two germline ends. CDR3 length equals 13 residues. The CDR3, as DNA: TGTGCCAGCAGCTTGTACGGCTACAATGAGCAGTTCTTC. Protein sequence: CASSLYGYNEQFF.

This chain uses TRBV2 with TRBJ2-7, with D possibly TRBD1 on 5 matching bases. V dropped 5 bases and J dropped 2 bases, with 13 bases sitting between them. CDR1 and CDR2 from the germline V gene are SNHLY and FYNNEI. The CDR3 is 14 amino acids. The CDR3 region is CASSLTVIPYEQYV. The CDR3 DNA reads TGTGCCAGCAGTCTGACAGTAATTCCCTACGAGCAGTACGTC.

This chain connects TRBV5-1 to TRBJ1-4, with D maybe TRBD1 (6 bases). Germline V gene data show CDR1 as SGHRS and CDR2 as YFSETQ. V was cut by 4 bases and J by 7 bases, with 11 bases left in between. This CDR3 comprises 13 residues. The CDR3 sequence: CASSEGRGEKLFF. The CDR3, as DNA: TGCGCCAGCAGCGAAGGCAGGGGTGAAAAACTGTTTTTT.

The gene calls are TRBV12-3 or TRBV12-4 and TRBJ2-1; perhaps TRBD2 as D (5 bases). Trimming shortened V by 6 bases and J by 10 bases, and 16 bases separated the two germline ends. The CDR3 contains 13 residues. The CDR3 loop reads CASSLRGSLEQFF. The CDR3 nucleotides are TGTGCCAGCAGCCTGAGAGGGAGCCTCGAGCAGTTCTTC.

This clonotype was seen a handful of times. The chain carries TRBV19 and TRBJ1-2; tentatively, D is TRBD1 (6 bases). CDR1 and CDR2 from the germline V gene are LNHDA and SQIVND (reference sequence). Trimming removed 9 bases at V and 8 bases at J, with 19 bases between. CDR3 length: 13 amino acids. This chain's CDR3 is CASQDRRIIGYTF. The CDR3 DNA follows: TGTGCCAGCCAAGACAGGCGGATCATAGGCTACACCTTC.

This chain joins TRBV23-1 and TRBJ1-1; a weak D match, TRBD1 (5 bases). TRBV23-1 is reported as an ORF; its role is uncertain. Trimming took off 1 base at V and 1 base at J, with 16 bases between the two ends. CDR3 size: 17 residues. The DNA for the CDR3 is TGCGCCAGCAGTCAATATAGAACAGGAGACCAGAACACTGAAGCTTTCTTT. This codes for CASSQYRTGDQNTEAFF.

The J gene is TRBJ1-6, the V gene TRBV15; the D gene is possibly TRBD1 (6 bases). CDR3 length: 17 residues. V was shortened by 5 bases and J by 9 bases, with 23 bases between the two germline ends. Per germline, CDR1 LNHNV and CDR2 YYDKDF (reference sequence). CDR3 sequence: CATSPDGGSWQGSPLHF. CDR3 in DNA: TGTGCCACCAGCCCTGACGGGGGCTCCTGGCAAGGTTCACCCCTCCACTTT.

The gene calls are TRBV28 and TRBJ2-6, with 9 bases matching TRBD1. V dropped 6 bases and J dropped 4; count of bases not matched to a gene: 7. CDR1 and CDR2 from the germline V gene are MDHEN and SYDVKM. CDR3 length: 16 amino acids. DNA for the CDR3: TGTGCCAGCAGGTCGGGACAGGGAACCGGGGCCAACGTCCTGACTTTC. Protein sequence: CASRSGQGTGANVLTF.

This chain links TRBV6-2 or TRBV6-3 with TRBJ2-7; D gene unclear. CDR1 and CDR2 (germline): MNHEY, SVGEGT. With 6 bases removed from V and 4 bases from J, the gap between germline ends came to 10 bases. The CDR3 loop spans 12 amino acids. The CDR3 DNA follows: TGTGCCAGCAGCCATAGTCGGTACGAGCAGTACGTC. Translated: CASSHSRYEQYV.

Details on this clonotype: A junction end diverges from the germline sequence, so it may reflect a read error. This chain joins TRBV24-1 and TRBJ2-3; maybe TRBD2 (5 bases). The CDR3 totals 13 residues. Germline values: CDR1 KGHDR, CDR2 SFDVKD. CDR3: CATSDSREPSPNF. CDR3 sequence (DNA): TGTGCCACCAGTGATTCCCGGGAACCCTCGCCTAATTTT.

V and J are TRBV29-1 and TRBJ2-3, with no clear D. V was cut by 4 bases and J by 2 bases, with 10 bases left in between. The germline V gene encodes CDR1 SQVTM and CDR2 ANQGSEA. This CDR3 has 13 amino acids. The DNA of the CDR3 is TGCAGCGTTGGTCCCCAGAACACAGATACGCAGTATTTT. Its translation: CSVGPQNTDTQYF.

The chain combines TRBV27 with TRBJ1-1; TRBD1 is a possible D gene (6 bases). The CDR3 sequence is 14 residues long. Trimming shortened V by 8 bases and J by 1 base, and 14 bases separated the two germline ends. From germline, CDR1 is MNHEY and CDR2 SMNVEV (reference sequence). CDR3 DNA sequence: TGTGCCAGCTCGGACAGCCGAGGGAACACTGAAGCTTTCTTT. It is translated as CASSDSRGNTEAFF.

This rearrangement joins TRBV12-3 or TRBV12-4 to TRBJ1-4; maybe TRBD1 (5 bases). The germline V and J ends were trimmed by 3 bases and 12 bases, with 11 bases remaining between them. The CDR3 consists of 12 residues. CDR3 sequence reads: CASSFLGRELFF. The CDR3 bases are TGTGCCAGCAGTTTTCTGGGACGGGAACTGTTTTTT.

The count of this clonotype is one. V usage is TRBV19 and J usage is TRBJ1-1; D is undetermined. Per the germline V gene, CDR1 is LNHDA and CDR2 is SQIVND (reference sequence). The length of the CDR3 is 12 residues. The V and J ends lost 4 bases and 6 bases respectively, with 9 bases between them. CDR3 sequence reads: CASSTRRAEAFF. The CDR3, as DNA: TGTGCCAGTAGTACAAGGAGGGCTGAAGCTTTCTTT.

This clonotype came up once. This sequence joins TRBV14 and TRBJ2-1; possibly TRBD1 or TRBD2 for D (5 bases each). CDR3 length: 17 amino acids. Deletions cut 4 bases from V and 2 bases from J, with 18 bases between. CDR1 is SGHDN and CDR2 is FVKESK in the germline V gene. Written as DNA, the CDR3 is TGTGCCAGCAGCCCCTTGGGGGTTGCGGATACCTACAATGAGCAGTTCTTC. It specifies CASSPLGVADTYNEQFF.

This chain uses TRBV7-2 with TRBJ2-7; D not certain. This CDR3 contains 13 residues. Germline lookup yields CDR1 SGHTA and CDR2 FQGNSA. The germline V and J ends were trimmed by 5 bases and 3 bases, with 11 bases remaining between them. In DNA form, the CDR3 reads TGTGCCAGCAGCCGAGGCACTTACTACGAGCAGTACGTC. Protein product: CASSRGTYYEQYV.